The rows below give T cell receptor beta chains drawn from one sample of a study of CD8 T cells in Susac syndrome. TCRdb called the immunoSEQ multiplex PCR reads again in MiXCR, with one record for every CDR3 protein. This table has fewer than 300,000 distinct CDR3 sequences, more than 75% appearing once. The sample taken for sequencing was CD8+ T cells from PBMCs. The receptors were sampled from a human donor with multiple sclerosis. The CDR3 runs from the conserved cysteine through the conserved F or W. Fields, in order: V gene, J gene, D gene, clone size, CDR3 protein, CDR3 DNA. The D gene is left open where the match is weak. Clone sizes are given selectively: once, few, many, or a class where the clone is expanded.

V gene: TRBV4-1
J gene: TRBJ2-3
D gene: TRBD2
clone size: NA
CDR3 protein: CASSNRLAGGPRTSTDTQYF
CDR3 DNA: TGCGCCAGCAGCAACAGACTAGCGGGAGGCCCTAGAACTAGCACAGATACGCAGTATTTT

V gene: TRBV20-1
J gene: TRBJ2-7
D gene: NA
clone size: NA
CDR3 protein: CSARDMTQGFYEQYF
CDR3 DNA: TGCAGTGCTAGAGATATGACTCAGGGGTTCTACGAGCAGTACTTC

V gene: TRBV7-9
J gene: TRBJ1-4
D gene: NA
clone size: NA
CDR3 protein: CASSGYGSLAEKLFF
CDR3 DNA: TGTGCCAGCAGCGGATATGGTAGTCTCGCGGAAAAACTGTTTTTT

V gene: TRBV3-1
J gene: TRBJ2-1
D gene: NA
clone size: NA
CDR3 protein: CASSHGTPNEQFF
CDR3 DNA: TGTGCCAGCAGCCACGGGACCCCCAATGAGCAGTTCTTC

V gene: TRBV27
J gene: TRBJ2-7
D gene: TRBD1
clone size: NA
CDR3 protein: CASSVLLSEGAREQYF
CDR3 DNA: TGTGCCAGCAGTGTACTATTATCCGAGGGGGCGCGGGAGCAGTACTTC

V gene: TRBV25-1
J gene: TRBJ2-3
D gene: NA
clone size: NA
CDR3 protein: CASSEWQGGGTDTQYF
CDR3 DNA: TGTGCCAGCAGTGAATGGCAGGGGGGCGGCACAGATACGCAGTATTTT

V gene: TRBV3-1
J gene: TRBJ1-1
D gene: TRBD1
clone size: NA
CDR3 protein: CASSHTGGTEAFF
CDR3 DNA: TGTGCCAGCAGCCACACAGGGGGCACTGAAGCTTTCTTT

V gene: TRBV27
J gene: TRBJ2-1
D gene: TRBD2
clone size: few
CDR3 protein: CASSLSGGTYNEQFF
CDR3 DNA: TGTGCCAGCAGTCTTAGCGGGGGAACCTACAATGAGCAGTTCTTC

V gene: TRBV5-1
J gene: TRBJ2-1
D gene: NA
clone size: NA
CDR3 protein: CASSREVQAVYNEQFF
CDR3 DNA: TGCGCCAGCAGCAGGGAGGTCCAGGCCGTCTACAATGAGCAGTTCTTC

V gene: TRBV9
J gene: TRBJ2-1
D gene: TRBD2
clone size: NA
CDR3 protein: CASSGGTSGRREQFF
CDR3 DNA: TGTGCCAGCAGCGGAGGGACTAGCGGGAGACGGGAGCAGTTCTTC